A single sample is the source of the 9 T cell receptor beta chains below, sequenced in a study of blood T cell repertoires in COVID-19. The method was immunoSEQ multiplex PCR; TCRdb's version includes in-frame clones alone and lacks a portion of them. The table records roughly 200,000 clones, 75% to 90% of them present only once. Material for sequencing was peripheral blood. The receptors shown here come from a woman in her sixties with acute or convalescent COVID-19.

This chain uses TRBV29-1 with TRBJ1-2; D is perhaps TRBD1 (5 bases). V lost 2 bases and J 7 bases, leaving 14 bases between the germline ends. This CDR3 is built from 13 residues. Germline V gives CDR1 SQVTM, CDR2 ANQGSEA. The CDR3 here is CSVESRGGPGYTF. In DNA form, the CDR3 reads TGCAGCGTTGAATCTCGGGGGGGACCTGGCTACACCTTC. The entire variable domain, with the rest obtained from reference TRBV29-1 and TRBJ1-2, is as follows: SAVISQKPSRDICQRGTSLTIQCQVDSQVTMMFWYRQQPGQSLTLIATANQGSEATYESGFVIDKFPISRPNLTFSTLTVSNMSPEDSSIYLCSVESRGGPGYTFGSGTRLTVV.

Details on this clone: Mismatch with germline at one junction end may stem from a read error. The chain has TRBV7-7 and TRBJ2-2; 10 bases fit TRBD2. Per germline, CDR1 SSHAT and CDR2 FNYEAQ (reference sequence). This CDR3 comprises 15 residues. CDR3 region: CASSPQAGGPGELFF. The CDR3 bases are TGTGCTAGCAGCCCCCAAGCGGGAGGGCCCGGGGAGCTGTTTTTT.

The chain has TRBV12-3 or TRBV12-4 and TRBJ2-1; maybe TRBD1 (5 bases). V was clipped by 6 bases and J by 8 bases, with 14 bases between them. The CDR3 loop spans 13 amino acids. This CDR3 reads CASSPLLGHEQFF. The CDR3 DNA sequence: TGTGCCAGCAGCCCCCTCTTGGGGCATGAGCAGTTCTTC.

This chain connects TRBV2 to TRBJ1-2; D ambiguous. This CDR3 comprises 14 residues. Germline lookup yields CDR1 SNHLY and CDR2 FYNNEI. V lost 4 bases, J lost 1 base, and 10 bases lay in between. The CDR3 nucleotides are TGTGCCAGCAGTGCAACGATTAGTAACTATGGCTACACCTTC. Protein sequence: CASSATISNYGYTF.

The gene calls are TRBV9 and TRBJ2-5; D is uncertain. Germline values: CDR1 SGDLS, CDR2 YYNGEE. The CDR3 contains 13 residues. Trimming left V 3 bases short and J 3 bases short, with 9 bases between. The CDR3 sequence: CASSATKEETQYF. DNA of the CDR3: TGTGCCAGCAGCGCCACTAAGGAAGAGACCCAGTACTTC.

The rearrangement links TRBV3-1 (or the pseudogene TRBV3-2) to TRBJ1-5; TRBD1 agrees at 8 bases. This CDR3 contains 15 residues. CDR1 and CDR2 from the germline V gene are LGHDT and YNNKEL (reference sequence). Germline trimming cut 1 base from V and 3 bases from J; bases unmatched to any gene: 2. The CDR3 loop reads CASSQGQGNNQPQHF. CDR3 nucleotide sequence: TGTGCCAGCAGCCAAGGACAGGGGAACAATCAGCCCCAGCATTTT.

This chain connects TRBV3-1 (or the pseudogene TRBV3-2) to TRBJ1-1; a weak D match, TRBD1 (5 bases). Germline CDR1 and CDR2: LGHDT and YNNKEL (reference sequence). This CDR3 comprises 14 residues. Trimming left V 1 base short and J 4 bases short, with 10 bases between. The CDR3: CASSQVGRGTEAFF. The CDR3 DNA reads TGTGCCAGCAGCCAAGTTGGAAGGGGCACTGAAGCTTTCTTT.

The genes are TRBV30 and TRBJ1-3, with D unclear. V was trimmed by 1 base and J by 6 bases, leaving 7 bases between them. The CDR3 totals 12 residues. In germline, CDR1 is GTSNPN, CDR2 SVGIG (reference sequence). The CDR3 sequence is CAWSEQLNTIYF. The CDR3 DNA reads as TGTGCCTGGAGTGAACAGTTAAACACCATATATTTT.

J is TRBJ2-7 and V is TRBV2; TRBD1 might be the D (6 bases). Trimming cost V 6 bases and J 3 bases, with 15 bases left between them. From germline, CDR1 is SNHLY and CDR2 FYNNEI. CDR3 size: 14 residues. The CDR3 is CASSQQGIDYEQYF. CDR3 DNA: TGTGCCAGCAGCCAACAGGGAATAGACTACGAGCAGTACTTC.